This paragraph reports one T cell receptor beta chain. Its antigen is still unknown. This sample was taken from a study of response to subunit inactivated influenza vaccine. Study outcomes and limitations: Only a handful of new T cells, the authors suggested, are recruited with each seasonal influenza vaccination.

In TCRdb, the RT-PCR reads were re-called with MiXCR into one record per CDR3 protein. The table records roughly 570,000 distinct CDR3 sequences, 11% to 15% of them present only once. Germline loops: CDR1 DFQATT, CDR2 SNEGSKA (reference sequence). Unmatched junction bases numbered 3, after V lost 2 bases and J lost 6 bases. This CDR3 is 14 amino acids long. This sequence joins TRBV20-1 and TRBJ2-4; 11 bases match TRBD2. The source material was PBMCs from blood, sampled 11 to 12 days after vaccination. This receptor was obtained from a man aged 50 to 60 who received an inactivated influenza vaccine. The CDR3 spells CSARPSGGLNIQYF. The CDR3 bases are TGCAGTGCTAGACCTAGCGGGGGGTTAAACATTCAGTACTTC.